The clone carrying this T cell receptor (beta chain) has a handful of counts. What it binds is not known. These data belong to a study of beta chain features in type 1 diabetes. Study summary: Summed over all samples, the examined sorted cells came to 95 million to 130 million.

The authors reverse transcribed all of the isolated RNA, so sequencing captured expressed TCRB transcripts. The data were produced by immunoSEQ multiplex PCR, yet TCRdb's version contains in-frame clones alone and is incomplete. The sample gives about 120,000 clones, less than 20% of which show up once; 2% to 2.5% is in the top ten. The CDR3 runs to 14 residues. Trimming stripped 0 bases from V and 5 bases from J, with 10 bases between. The germline V gene has CDR1 SGHDN and CDR2 FVKESK. Study results and limitations: TCRB rearrangement may or may not be influenced by HLA type; here this remained unresolved. All four CD4+ subsets from Type 1 diabetes patients carried moderately but significantly shorter TCRB CDR3s.

Sequencing was performed on central memory CD4+ T cells from blood. The origin of this receptor is a man aged 25-45 years with type 1 diabetes. V usage is TRBV14 and J usage is TRBJ2-5; TRBD2 is a possible D gene (6 bases). The DNA of the CDR3 is TGTGCCAGCAGCCAAGATTCTGGGAGGGAGACCCAGTACTTC. Encoded protein: CASSQDSGRETQYF.